These T cell receptor beta chains were read from a single sample in a study of blood T cell repertoires in COVID-19. Method: immunoSEQ multiplex PCR; TCRdb's copy keeps in-frame clones and lacks some. The sample shows 200,000 to 250,000 clones, 82% of them seen only once. What was sequenced was PBMCs or T cells enriched from blood (not recorded which). The receptor set was obtained from a woman aged 60 to 75 who had recovered from COVID-19. The CDR3 runs from the conserved cysteine through the conserved F or W.

J gene: TRBJ2-3; V gene: TRBV9; CDR3 protein: CASSVDSRGIDTQYF
J gene: TRBJ2-2; V gene: TRBV4-1; CDR3 protein: CASSQGVGASTGELFF
J gene: TRBJ2-5; V gene: TRBV5-6; CDR3 protein: CASSPSGGMAETQYF
J gene: TRBJ2-1; V gene: TRBV10-3; CDR3 protein: CAISEKQGGTYNEQFF
J gene: TRBJ2-5; V gene: TRBV11-2; CDR3 protein: CASSLAGTTIETQYF
J gene: TRBJ1-4; V gene: TRBV21-1; CDR3 protein: CASSKMKDRGSEKLFF
J gene: TRBJ2-5; V gene: TRBV7-9; CDR3 protein: CASSWLGGARETQYF
J gene: TRBJ2-1; V gene: TRBV7-3; CDR3 protein: CASSSAGANNEQFF
J gene: TRBJ1-1; V gene: TRBV7-6; CDR3 protein: CASSQEIQGNTEAFF
J gene: TRBJ2-2; V gene: TRBV6-5; CDR3 protein: CASSRQGVNTGELFF
J gene: TRBJ1-2; V gene: TRBV10-3; CDR3 protein: CAISESWQGPNSYGYTF
J gene: TRBJ2-3; V gene: TRBV2; CDR3 protein: CASRSRGTTDTQYF
J gene: TRBJ2-1; V gene: TRBV6-1; CDR3 protein: CASIVGALAGGEQFF
J gene: TRBJ2-7; V gene: TRBV20-1; CDR3 protein: CSARQVYEQYF
J gene: TRBJ2-2; V gene: TRBV7-9; CDR3 protein: CASSFPRDTGELFF
J gene: TRBJ1-2; V gene: TRBV5-1; CDR3 protein: CASSLKNQGAEGYTF
J gene: TRBJ2-7; V gene: TRBV5-4; CDR3 protein: CASSLDSVPTKQYF
J gene: TRBJ2-7; V gene: TRBV7-9; CDR3 protein: CASSLKGQGRTF
J gene: TRBJ1-2; V gene: TRBV19; CDR3 protein: CASSIQEYPYGYTF
J gene: TRBJ1-1; V gene: TRBV6-5; CDR3 protein: CASSWQTGPNTEAFF
J gene: TRBJ2-1; V gene: TRBV5-1; CDR3 protein: CASSRTSVGNEQFF
J gene: TRBJ2-5; V gene: TRBV19; CDR3 protein: CASKSRAETQYF
J gene: TRBJ1-2; V gene: TRBV21-1; CDR3 protein: CASNRGGYYGYTF
J gene: TRBJ1-2; V gene: TRBV21-1; CDR3 protein: CATPGQGRAYTF
J gene: TRBJ1-4; V gene: TRBV7-9; CDR3 protein: CASSPGQVFEKLFF
J gene: TRBJ1-2; V gene: TRBV7-9; CDR3 protein: CASSDRDENYGYTF
J gene: TRBJ2-2; V gene: TRBV6-1; CDR3 protein: CASSGRLAGDVTGELFF
J gene: TRBJ1-2; V gene: TRBV14; CDR3 protein: CASSQEGRGGYTF
J gene: TRBJ1-5; V gene: TRBV19; CDR3 protein: CASSIGQSYSNQPQHF
J gene: TRBJ1-5; V gene: TRBV27; CDR3 protein: CASSLSRDQPQHF
J gene: TRBJ2-2; V gene: TRBV7-7; CDR3 protein: CASSLEGSGELFF
J gene: TRBJ1-3; V gene: TRBV14; CDR3 protein: CASSQWTGGNTIYF
J gene: TRBJ1-1; V gene: TRBV23-1; CDR3 protein: CASSQYEQANTEAFF
J gene: TRBJ2-3; V gene: TRBV5-1; CDR3 protein: CASSLGQGSDTQYF
J gene: TRBJ2-7; V gene: TRBV11-1; CDR3 protein: CASSPSGTHEQYF
J gene: TRBJ2-5; V gene: TRBV6-5; CDR3 protein: CASSLADKETQYF
J gene: TRBJ1-5; V gene: TRBV5-5; CDR3 protein: CASSLGQGIEQPQHF
J gene: TRBJ2-4; V gene: TRBV19; CDR3 protein: CASRRDSDNLAKNIQYF
J gene: TRBJ2-2; V gene: TRBV30; CDR3 protein: CAWSPQGLADHTGELFF